This TCR beta chain is from a study of cytomegalovirus exposure and HLA in healthy donors. The PCR made use of 60 Vbeta and 13 Jbeta primers. TCRdb's copy holds only in-frame clones and misses some; the assay was immunoSEQ multiplex PCR. The sample contains fewer than 250,000 clones, about nine tenths of which appear only once. The CDR3 sequence is 16 residues long. V trimming: 5 bases; J trimming: 2 bases; junction bases outside the gene matches: 7. Germline lookup yields CDR1 SGHRS and CDR2 YFSETQ. The genes are TRBV5-1 and TRBJ1-3; TRBD1 aligns across 10 bases. Source material: PBMCs. The receptor was derived from a boy aged 2 to 9 in good health and CMV-seronegative. CDR3 in amino acids: CASSPETGGPGNTIYF. The CDR3 DNA reads TGCGCCAGCAGTCCCGAGACAGGGGGCCCTGGAAACACCATATATTTT.